This is a list of T cell receptor beta chains from one sample in a study of blood T cell repertoires in COVID-19. Produced via immunoSEQ multiplex PCR; TCRdb's table is partial and in-frame only. The sample contains about 200,000 clones, roughly 90% of which appear only once. The sample taken for sequencing was peripheral blood. The receptors come from a young man with active or convalescent COVID-19. Each CDR3 is given with its conserved first and last residue. The order of the fields is clone size, J gene, V gene, D gene, CDR3 DNA, CDR3 protein. D genes are given only for firm matches. For some rows the clone size is stated as once, few or many, or as a class when expanded; others skip it.

few,TRBJ1-1,TRBV6-5,TRBD1,TGTGCCAGCAGTAGGGACAGGGTGATGAACACTGAAGCTTTCTTT,CASSRDRVMNTEAFF
.,TRBJ2-3,TRBV5-4,TRBD2,TGTGCCAGCAGCTTTTCTGCGGGGGGGTACACAGATACGCAGTATTTT,CASSFSAGGYTDTQYF
.,TRBJ2-1,TRBV7-8,TRBD2,TGTGCCAGCAGCTTAGTATATTCCGGCCTAGCGGGTGCCGATGAGCAGTTCTTC,CASSLVYSGLAGADEQFF
.,TRBJ2-1,TRBV7-9,TRBD1,TGTGCCAGCAGCCCCGGGACAGGTAGCAATGAGCAGTTCTTC,CASSPGTGSNEQFF
.,TRBJ2-5,TRBV7-2,.,TGTGCCAGCAGCTTTGCAGGGCCTGGCGAGACCCAGTACTTC,CASSFAGPGETQYF
.,TRBJ1-2,TRBV28,TRBD1,TGTGCCAGCAGTGCCCCCCTACAGGGGTCGCAGAAGAGGCAGAGCTATGGCTACACCTTC,CASSAPLQGSQKRQSYGYTF
.,TRBJ1-5,TRBV7-2,TRBD1,TGTGCCAGCAGCCTAACAGGGGGGAGCAATCAGCCCCAGCATTTT,CASSLTGGSNQPQHF
.,TRBJ2-7,TRBV29-1,.,TGCAGCGTTGTAGGAGGGGAGAAATCCTACGAGCAGTACTTC,CSVVGGEKSYEQYF
.,TRBJ2-3,TRBV7-2,TRBD1,TGTGCCAGCAGCCCCACGGCGAGGGGGCCCAACCCTAGCACAGATACGCAGTATTTT,CASSPTARGPNPSTDTQYF
.,TRBJ1-2,TRBV19,.,TGTGCCAGTAGTAGCGGGGTTCATGGTGGCTACACCTTC,CASSSGVHGGYTF
.,TRBJ1-3,TRBV30,.,TGTGCCTGGAGTGTAGGGGGATCAACCTCTGGAAACACCATATATTTT,CAWSVGGSTSGNTIYF
.,TRBJ2-3,TRBV6-1,TRBD1,TGTGCCAGCAGTGAAGAACAGGGGGCTGCGCAGTATTTT,CASSEEQGAAQYF
.,TRBJ2-1,TRBV9,.,TGTGCCAGCAGCGTAGTCAGCGGGCCCTACAATGAGCAGTTCTTC,CASSVVSGPYNEQFF
.,TRBJ2-5,TRBV6-1,.,TGTGCCAGCAGTGAAACCAGAGACTACCAAGAGACCCAGTACTTC,CASSETRDYQETQYF
.,TRBJ2-5,TRBV5-1,.,TGCGCCAGCAGCCTGGGACAGATCGGGAGGGAGACCCAGTACTTC,CASSLGQIGRETQYF
.,TRBJ2-7,TRBV7-2,TRBD1,TGTGCCAGCAGCCTCGGGACAGGGGTCGACGAGCAGTACTTC,CASSLGTGVDEQYF
.,TRBJ2-3,TRBV4-1,TRBD2,TGCGCCAGCAGCCAGCTGACTAGCGGGGTCGGTACGCAGTATTTT,CASSQLTSGVGTQYF
.,TRBJ1-1,TRBV18,TRBD1,TGTGCCAGCGCCAGGGGGGCCTACTCGAACACTGAAGCTTTCTTT,CASARGAYSNTEAFF
.,TRBJ2-3,TRBV19,TRBD2,TGTGCCAGTAGTAATCGGGGGGGAGGGACGCAGTATTTT,CASSNRGGGTQYF
.,TRBJ2-7,TRBV27,.,TGTGCCAGCAGTTTGGGGCCTAAGAACTACGAGCAGTACTTC,CASSLGPKNYEQYF
few,TRBJ2-7,TRBV6-1,.,TGTGCCAGCAGTGATAGGGATAGGGGCAGGCAGTACTTC,CASSDRDRGRQYF
once,TRBJ2-3,TRBV11-3,.,TGTGCCAGCAGCTCTCGCACAGATACGCAGTATTTT,CASSSRTDTQYF
.,TRBJ2-5,TRBV21-1,.,TGTGCCAGCAGCACCGAAACGGGACAGAGCCAAGAGACCCAGTACTTC,CASSTETGQSQETQYF
.,TRBJ1-1,TRBV7-9,.,TGTGCCAGCAGCCCAACCGGGGAGACTGAAGCTTTCTTT,CASSPTGETEAFF
.,TRBJ1-1,TRBV6-5,TRBD1,TGTGCCAGCAGGGGACAGTTGAACACTGAAGCTTTCTTT,CASRGQLNTEAFF
.,TRBJ1-2,TRBV25-1,.,TGTGCCAGCAGCGCAACTACAGACAGCTTCTATGGCTACACCTTC,CASSATTDSFYGYTF
.,TRBJ1-1,TRBV27,TRBD1,TGTGCCAGCGCAGGGGGGTTCGGTACTGAAGCTTTCTTT,CASAGGFGTEAFF
.,TRBJ2-1,TRBV27,TRBD1,TGTGCCAGCCAGGGGGAATTATATGAGCAGTTCTTC,CASQGELYEQFF
.,TRBJ2-7,TRBV27,TRBD1,TGTGCCAGCAGTTTTTATTTGGGACAGGGTATCCACGAGCAGTACTTC,CASSFYLGQGIHEQYF
.,TRBJ1-1,TRBV7-8,TRBD1,TGTGCCAGCAGCAGAGGACAGGGCCTGAACACTGAAGCTTTCTTT,CASSRGQGLNTEAFF
once,TRBJ2-1,TRBV7-9,TRBD1,TGTGCCAGCAGCTTAAAGACAGGGAGCTCCTACAATGAGCAGTTCTTC,CASSLKTGSSYNEQFF
.,TRBJ1-4,TRBV19,.,TGTGCCAGTAGTGCCCGGCGGGGTCTCGAGAATGAAAAACTGTTTTTT,CASSARRGLENEKLFF
.,TRBJ1-4,TRBV2,.,TGTGCCAGCAGTGGAGGGACAACTAATGAAAAACTGTTTTTT,CASSGGTTNEKLFF
.,TRBJ1-4,TRBV6-5,TRBD1,TGTGCCAGCAGTTTAAACAGGGGCGGAGAAAAACTGTTTTTT,CASSLNRGGEKLFF
.,TRBJ1-4,TRBV5-1,.,TGCGCCAGCAGCTTGGGGTTTGGGCCCTCTGAAAAACTGTTTTTT,CASSLGFGPSEKLFF
.,TRBJ2-7,TRBV3-1/TRBV3-2,TRBD1,TGTGCCAGCAGCCAAGTTGGCCAGGGGGACGAGCAGTACTTC,CASSQVGQGDEQYF
.,TRBJ2-3,TRBV11-3,.,TGTGCCAGCAGCGAAACGCGGGGAGCCGATACGCAGTATTTT,CASSETRGADTQYF
.,TRBJ1-6,TRBV5-1,.,TGCGCCAGCAGCTTAGGGGTGGATTCACCCCTCCACTTT,CASSLGVDSPLHF
.,TRBJ1-1,TRBV30,.,TGTGCCTGGACCCTAGGGGCGTACACTGAAGCTTTCTTT,CAWTLGAYTEAFF
.,TRBJ1-5,TRBV7-9,.,TGTGCCAGCAGCTTAAAGTCAGGGGCGGGCCAGCCCCAGCATTTT,CASSLKSGAGQPQHF
few,TRBJ2-1,TRBV5-1,.,TGCGCCAGCAGCTTAAGTCAGGGGTATGTTGAGCAGTTCTTC,CASSLSQGYVEQFF
once,TRBJ2-7,TRBV19,TRBD2,TGTGCCAGTAGTAGATCTAGCGGAGGTCACTACGAGCAGTACTTC,CASSRSSGGHYEQYF
few,TRBJ2-3,TRBV5-4,TRBD2,TGTGCCAGCAGCTCTAACGGACTAGCGGGTACAGATACGCAGTATTTT,CASSSNGLAGTDTQYF
.,TRBJ1-2,TRBV11-2,TRBD1,TGTGCCAGCAGCATTAGACAGGGCCTTTATGGCTACACCTTC,CASSIRQGLYGYTF
.,TRBJ2-1,TRBV19,TRBD2,TGTGCCAGTAGAGATTCTGAGATAGCGGGGCACAATGAGCAGTTCTTC,CASRDSEIAGHNEQFF
.,TRBJ1-4,TRBV30,.,TGTGCCTGGAGTCAAGCTAGGGTTTCTTCCAGGGGTGTGGAAAAACTGTTTTTT,CAWSQARVSSRGVEKLFF
.,TRBJ1-1,TRBV24-1,TRBD1,TGTGCCACCAGGGACAGGGGATCAGGGACTGAAGCTTTCTTT,CATRDRGSGTEAFF
.,TRBJ1-1,TRBV2,TRBD1,TGTGCCAGCAGTGGCCGGGACAGGGACACTGAAGCTTTCTTT,CASSGRDRDTEAFF
.,TRBJ2-7,TRBV15,TRBD1,TGTGCCACCAGCAGAGAACCGGGACAGGGAGGCTTGGAGCAGTACTTC,CATSREPGQGGLEQYF
.,TRBJ1-1,TRBV6-4,TRBD1,TGTGCCAGACCGGACAGGGGCACTGAAGCTTTCTTT,CARPDRGTEAFF
.,TRBJ2-7,TRBV4-2,.,TGTGCCAGCAGCGAACCGGGGTCCAGCTCCTACGAGCAGTACTTC,CASSEPGSSSYEQYF
.,TRBJ2-7,TRBV2,.,TGTGCCAGCAGTGAAGCGCGTCAGGGGATTACCTACGAGCAGTACTTC,CASSEARQGITYEQYF
.,TRBJ1-2,TRBV7-9,TRBD1,TGTGCCAGCAGCTCGACAGGGGAAAACTTTTATAATGATGGCTACACCTTC,CASSSTGENFYNDGYTF